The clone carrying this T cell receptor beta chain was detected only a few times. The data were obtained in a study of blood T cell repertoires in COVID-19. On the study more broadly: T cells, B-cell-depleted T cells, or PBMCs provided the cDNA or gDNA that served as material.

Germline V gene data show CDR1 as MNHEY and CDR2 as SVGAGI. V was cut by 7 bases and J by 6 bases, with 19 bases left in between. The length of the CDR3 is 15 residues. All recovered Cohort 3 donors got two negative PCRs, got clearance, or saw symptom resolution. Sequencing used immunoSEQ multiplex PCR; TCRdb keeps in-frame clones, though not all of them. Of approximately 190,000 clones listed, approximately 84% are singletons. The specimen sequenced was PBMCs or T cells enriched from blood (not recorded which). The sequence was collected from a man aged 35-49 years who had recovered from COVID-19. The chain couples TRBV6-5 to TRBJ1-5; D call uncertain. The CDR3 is CASTYDRSPTQPQHF. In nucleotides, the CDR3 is TGTGCCAGCACATATGATCGTAGCCCCACTCAGCCCCAGCATTTT.